These 18 T cell receptor beta chains were sequenced from one sample in a study of T cell repertoires in cytomegalovirus infection (dated by TCRdb to between 2017 and 2020). Instrument used: Illumina HiSeq 1500. TCRdb trimmed public reads at Q25 via fastp, called clones via MiXCR and kept in-frame beta chains. Each record represents a unique CDR3 protein, reported with the most common genes and DNA among its rows. Here the sample has nearly 650,000 distinct CDR3 sequences; more than 20% occur a single time. The ten largest clones add up to less than 10% of the sample. The sample consisted of CD8+ T cells from PBMCs. These receptors were taken from a human donor in good health (CMV status not recorded). Some clones in this sample may be carry-over from other donors' samples.

This clonotype was observed a few times. The V gene is TRBV2, the J gene TRBJ2-5, with a possible D match to TRBD1 (5 bases). This CDR3 spans 13 amino acids. Trimming removed 7 bases from V and 1 base from J, with 10 bases in between. The germline gives CDR1 SNHLY, CDR2 FYNNEI. For the CDR3, the DNA is TGTGCCAGCATGGGGCTACCCCAAGAGACCCAGTACTTC. It codes for CASMGLPQETQYF.

This clonotype was counted ten times or more. The genes are TRBV19 and TRBJ2-3; possible D gene TRBD1, 5 bases. This CDR3 spans 17 amino acids. Trimming shortened V by 3 bases and J by 3 bases, and 19 bases separated the two germline ends. Germline assignment: CDR1 LNHDA and CDR2 SQIVND (reference sequence). The CDR3: CASSIFPREERTDTQYF. The CDR3 nucleotides read TGTGCCAGTAGTATTTTCCCCAGGGAAGAGAGGACAGATACGCAGTATTTT.

This clonotype was found once. A single base separates this from a much larger clone, so it may be a read error. The rearrangement joins TRBV7-2 to TRBJ2-3; D call uncertain. Trimming pared 3 bases from V and 1 base from J, leaving 11 bases between. This CDR3 region has 15 residues. The V gene's germline CDR1 is SGHTA and CDR2 FQGNSA. The CDR3 is CASSFCYSGTDTQYF. In DNA form, the CDR3 reads TGTGCCAGCAGCTTCTGTTATAGTGGCACAGATACGCAGTATTTT. Full variable domain (remainder filled in from reference TRBV7-2 and TRBJ2-3): GAGVSQSPSNKVTEKGKDVELRCDPISGHTALYWYRQSLGQGLEFLIYFQGNSAPDKSGLPSDRFSAERTGGSVSTLTIQRTQQEDSAVYLCASSFCYSGTDTQYFGPGTRLTVL.

Of note for this clonotype: Mismatch with germline at one junction end may stem from a read error. V usage is TRBV12-3 or TRBV12-4 and J usage is TRBJ2-7; unclear D gene. CDR3 length equals 12 residues. DNA of the CDR3: TGTGCCAACAGTTTGGTCTCCTACGAGCAGTACTTC. This translates into CANSLVSYEQYF.

This sequence joins TRBV6-2 or TRBV6-3 and TRBJ2-7; D may match TRBD1 or TRBD2 (5 bases each). V lost 2 bases and J lost 6, with 11 bases in between. Germline CDR1 MNHEY, CDR2 SVGEGT. The CDR3 sequence is 13 residues long. The CDR3 coding sequence is TGTGCCAGCAGTTACAAGAGGGGTGTCGAGCAGTACGTC. It translates to CASSYKRGVEQYV.

This clonotype appeared once. The conserved phenylalanine or tryptophan is not found at the CDR3 terminus, so this likely reflects a read error. V gene TRBV24-1 combines with J gene TRBJ2-1; 10 nucleotides line up with TRBD2. The length of the CDR3 is 18 residues. The germline V gene has CDR1 KGHDR and CDR2 SFDVKD. V lost 3 bases to trimming and J lost 0 bases; unmatched junction nucleotides: 7. The CDR3 loop is CATSDTLASGSSYNEQFL. Here the CDR3 DNA reads TGTGCCACCAGTGATACACTAGCTAGCGGGAGCTCCTACAATGAGCAGTTCTTG.

This rearrangement joins TRBV27 to TRBJ2-3; 9 nucleotides align to TRBD1. With V trimmed by 6 bases and J by 4 bases, 8 bases remained unmatched. This CDR3 has 15 amino acids. Per germline, CDR1 MNHEY and CDR2 SMNVEV (reference sequence). CDR3 sequence reads: CASSPGTGISDTQYF. In DNA, the CDR3 is TGTGCCAGCAGCCCCGGGACAGGGATCTCAGATACGCAGTATTTT.

This clonotype was recorded at least ten times. V is TRBV20-1 and J is TRBJ1-1, with 10 positions matching TRBD1. The CDR3 runs 17 residues. Germline lookup yields CDR1 DFQATT and CDR2 SNEGSKA (reference sequence). Unmatched junction bases numbered 10, after V lost 0 bases and J lost 3 bases. In nucleotides, the CDR3 is TGCAGTGCTAGAGATTTATTGGGACAGGGGTCGGACACTGAAGCTTTCTTT. Protein: CSARDLLGQGSDTEAFF.

This clonotype was seen more than once but under ten times. The rearrangement links TRBV29-1 to TRBJ1-6; 10 bases match TRBD1. Per germline, CDR1 SQVTM and CDR2 ANQGSEA. CDR3 size: 13 residues. V lost 5 bases to trimming and J lost 11 bases; unmatched junction nucleotides: 6. The CDR3 region has the DNA TGCAGCGTTCGAGACAGGGGGCAGACACCCCTCCACTTT. Translating it yields CSVRDRGQTPLHF.

In its sample, this clonotype was seen once. This chain uses TRBV6-5 with TRBJ2-1; D remains ambiguous. Germline assignment: CDR1 MNHEY and CDR2 SVGAGI. V was clipped by 0 bases and J by 8 bases, with 11 bases between them. The CDR3 has 14 amino acids. The CDR3 loop reads CASSYSGIRDEQFF. The CDR3 DNA reads as TGTGCCAGCAGTTACTCGGGGATTCGGGATGAGCAGTTCTTC.

This clonotype was counted between two and nine times. The V call is TRBV27, the J call TRBJ2-3, with 7 bases that match TRBD1. Unmatched junction bases numbered 7, after V lost 4 bases and J lost 3 bases. CDR1 is MNHEY and CDR2 is SMNVEV in the germline V gene (reference sequence). There are 15 residues in the CDR3. The CDR3 spells CASSYRDRQTDTQYF. Written as DNA, the CDR3 is TGTGCCAGCAGTTACCGGGACAGACAAACAGATACGCAGTATTTT.

The gene calls are TRBV5-6 and TRBJ2-7; TRBD1 might be the D (5 bases). Between the trimmed V and J ends, which lost 2 bases and 5 bases, there was a span of 14 bases. The germline CDR1 and CDR2 sequences are SGHDT and YYEEEE. The length of the CDR3 is 14 residues. CDR3 DNA sequence: TGTGCCAGCAGCTTTTCTGGACAAAACCACGAGCAGTACGTC. It encodes CASSFSGQNHEQYV.

This clonotype was recorded many times. This chain uses TRBV7-8 with TRBJ2-3; D possibly corresponds to TRBD2 (6 bases). The germline V gene encodes CDR1 SGHVS and CDR2 FQNEAQ. The CDR3 has 17 amino acids. Trimming took 3 bases from V and 4 from J, leaving 20 bases between them. CDR3 in DNA: TGTGCCAGCAGCTTGCTACTAGCACCGAAGGTAGCAGATACGCAGTATTTT. Translated: CASSLLLAPKVADTQYF.

The chain is built from TRBV23-1 and TRBJ2-3, with D possibly being TRBD1 (6 bases). TRBV23-1 is treated as an ORF (open reading frame) with a function not yet certain. V shed 4 bases and J shed 1 base, with 15 bases lying between them. The CDR3 has 16 amino acids. The chain's CDR3 is CASSRPPRQGTDTQYF. CDR3 nucleotides: TGCGCCAGCAGTCGCCCTCCGCGACAGGGCACAGATACGCAGTATTTT.

To note about this clonotype: A much larger clone differs by one base, so this may be a read error. This chain connects TRBV7-9 to TRBJ1-1; D remains ambiguous. Germline loops: CDR1 SEHNR, CDR2 FQNEAQ (reference sequence). The CDR3 is 14 amino acids. V dropped 1 base and J dropped 0 bases, with 6 bases sitting between them. CDR3 loop: CASSLVVLNTEAFF. CDR3 DNA: TGTGCCAGCAGCTTAGTGGTCTTGAACACTGAAGCTTTCTTT.

The CDR3 sequence: CASSLELDRAGYTF. The DNA for the CDR3 is TGTGCCAGCAGCTTAGAATTGGACAGGGCTGGCTACACCTTC. The chain recombines TRBV7-2 with TRBJ1-2, with 8 bases fitting TRBD1. This CDR3 has 14 residues. The V gene's germline CDR1 is SGHTA and CDR2 FQGNSA. The J segment lost 7 bases and the V segment lost 1 base, leaving 5 bases of the junction unmatched.

This sequence joins TRBV6-2 or TRBV6-3 and TRBJ2-2; D is possibly TRBD2 (5 bases). V was trimmed by 10 bases and J by 16 bases, leaving 19 bases between them. This CDR3 spans 11 amino acids. In germline, CDR1 is MNHEY, CDR2 SVGEGT. The CDR3 bases are TGTGCCACCAGAAATACTCGGAGGCGGTTTTTT. Encoded protein: CATRNTRRRFF.

V and J are TRBV10-3 and TRBJ2-1; D is perhaps TRBD2 (5 bases). V was cut by 2 bases and J by 8 bases, with 19 bases left in between. The CDR3 is 16 amino acids. The V gene's germline CDR1 is ENHRY and CDR2 SYGVKD. Written as DNA, the CDR3 is TGTGCCATCAGTGAGCCCAGCGGACGAGGTAGGGATGAGCAGTTCTTC. Its translation is CAISEPSGRGRDEQFF.